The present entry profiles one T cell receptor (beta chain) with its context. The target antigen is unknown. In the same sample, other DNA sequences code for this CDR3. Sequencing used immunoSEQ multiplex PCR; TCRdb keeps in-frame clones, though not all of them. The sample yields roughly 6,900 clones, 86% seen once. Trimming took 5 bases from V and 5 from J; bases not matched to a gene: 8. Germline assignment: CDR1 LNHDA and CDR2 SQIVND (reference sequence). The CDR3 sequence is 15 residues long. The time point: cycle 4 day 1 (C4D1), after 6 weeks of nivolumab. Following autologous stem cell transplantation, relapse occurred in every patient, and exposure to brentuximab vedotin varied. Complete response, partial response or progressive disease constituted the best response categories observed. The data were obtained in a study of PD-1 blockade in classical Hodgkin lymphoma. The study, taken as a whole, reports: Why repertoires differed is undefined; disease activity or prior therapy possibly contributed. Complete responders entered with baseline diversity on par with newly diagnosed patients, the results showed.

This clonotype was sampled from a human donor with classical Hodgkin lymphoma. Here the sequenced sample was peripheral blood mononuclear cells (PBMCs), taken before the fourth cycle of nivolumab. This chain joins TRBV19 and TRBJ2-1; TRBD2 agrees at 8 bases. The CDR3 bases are TGTGCCAGTAGTCTGTGGACTAGCTCGAACAATGAGCAGTTCTTC. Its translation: CASSLWTSSNNEQFF.